A selection of T cell receptor beta chains follows, all from one sample in a study of T cell responses to AZD1222 COVID-19 vaccine. Measured with immunoSEQ multiplex PCR; TCRdb has only the in-frame clones, and not every one. The table lists 100,000 to 150,000 clones, around 87% of them singletons, with more than 9% in the top ten. The specimen comprised peripheral blood, sampled on day 0 of AZD1222 vaccination. The receptor set was obtained from an adult in good health. CDR3s include the opening cysteine and the closing phenylalanine or tryptophan. The D gene is left open where the match is weak. Not all rows give a size; the values are once, few, many and, for expanded clones, a class.

j_gene: TRBJ2-3
v_gene: TRBV5-1
abundance: -
d_gene: TRBD1
CDR3aa: CASSSGDRGNTDTQYF
CDR3nt: TGCGCCAGCAGCTCGGGGGACAGGGGCAATACAGATACGCAGTATTTT

j_gene: TRBJ2-3
v_gene: TRBV7-2
abundance: -
d_gene: TRBD2
CDR3aa: CASSFTTSGGTDTQYF
CDR3nt: TGTGCCAGCAGCTTCACGACTAGCGGAGGCACAGATACGCAGTATTTT

j_gene: TRBJ1-2
v_gene: TRBV4-1
abundance: -
d_gene: TRBD1
CDR3aa: CASSHELQGSYGYTF
CDR3nt: TGCGCCAGCAGCCACGAACTACAGGGGTCCTATGGCTACACCTTC

j_gene: TRBJ2-7
v_gene: TRBV5-6
abundance: -
d_gene: -
CDR3aa: CASEWGAEQYF
CDR3nt: TGTGCCAGCGAGTGGGGGGCCGAGCAGTACTTC

j_gene: TRBJ2-1
v_gene: TRBV7-9
abundance: -
d_gene: TRBD2
CDR3aa: CASSSVAGGWNNEQFF
CDR3nt: TGTGCCAGCAGCTCCGTCGCGGGAGGGTGGAACAATGAGCAGTTCTTC

j_gene: TRBJ2-7
v_gene: TRBV4-1
abundance: -
d_gene: TRBD2
CDR3aa: CASSQRTSTYEQYF
CDR3nt: TGCGCCAGCAGCCAACGGACTAGCACCTACGAGCAGTACTTC

j_gene: TRBJ1-5
v_gene: TRBV30
abundance: -
d_gene: TRBD1
CDR3aa: CAWSPGQTSYGEPQHF
CDR3nt: TGTGCCTGGAGTCCGGGACAGACGTCTTATGGGGAGCCCCAGCATTTT

j_gene: TRBJ1-6
v_gene: TRBV6-5
abundance: -
d_gene: TRBD1
CDR3aa: CASRWTGPNSPLHF
CDR3nt: TGTGCCAGCAGATGGACAGGGCCTAATTCACCCCTCCACTTT

j_gene: TRBJ1-5
v_gene: TRBV27
abundance: -
d_gene: -
CDR3aa: CASSFRENQPQHF
CDR3nt: TGTGCCAGCAGTTTTCGGGAGAATCAGCCCCAGCATTTT

j_gene: TRBJ1-2
v_gene: TRBV5-1
abundance: -
d_gene: -
CDR3aa: CASSSDSQRANYGYTF
CDR3nt: TGCGCCAGCAGCTCGGACAGCCAGCGAGCTAACTATGGCTACACCTTC

j_gene: TRBJ2-1
v_gene: TRBV5-1
abundance: -
d_gene: -
CDR3aa: CASSTRVSGDEQFF
CDR3nt: TGCGCCAGCAGCACAAGGGTCTCAGGGGATGAGCAGTTCTTC

j_gene: TRBJ2-5
v_gene: TRBV24-1
abundance: -
d_gene: -
CDR3aa: CATSDSYRAPETQYF
CDR3nt: TGTGCCACCAGTGATTCTTACAGGGCGCCAGAGACCCAGTACTTC

j_gene: TRBJ2-1
v_gene: TRBV7-2
abundance: -
d_gene: TRBD2
CDR3aa: CASRSPRAGGTYNEQFF
CDR3nt: TGTGCCAGCAGGTCCCCCCGTGCGGGGGGGACATACAATGAGCAGTTCTTC

j_gene: TRBJ2-7
v_gene: TRBV9
abundance: -
d_gene: -
CDR3aa: CASSSQGGGEQYF
CDR3nt: TGTGCCAGCAGCAGCCAGGGAGGGGGCGAGCAGTACTTC

j_gene: TRBJ2-5
v_gene: TRBV6-4
abundance: -
d_gene: -
CDR3aa: CASGGYQETQYF
CDR3nt: TGTGCCAGCGGTGGGTACCAAGAGACCCAGTACTTC

j_gene: TRBJ2-7
v_gene: TRBV7-3
abundance: -
d_gene: -
CDR3aa: CASKPSAESYEQYF
CDR3nt: TGTGCCAGCAAACCCTCGGCGGAGTCCTACGAGCAGTACTTC

j_gene: TRBJ1-1
v_gene: TRBV5-1
abundance: few
d_gene: -
CDR3aa: CASSDPGRSNTEAFF
CDR3nt: TGCGCCAGCAGCGACCCGGGACGGTCGAACACTGAAGCTTTCTTT

j_gene: TRBJ2-3
v_gene: TRBV29-1
abundance: -
d_gene: -
CDR3aa: CSVPLSGGTDTQYF
CDR3nt: TGCAGCGTTCCCCTAAGCGGAGGCACAGATACGCAGTATTTT

j_gene: TRBJ2-1
v_gene: TRBV18
abundance: -
d_gene: -
CDR3aa: CASSPPFINRNEQFF
CDR3nt: TGTGCCAGCTCACCACCTTTTATTAACCGTAATGAGCAGTTCTTC

j_gene: TRBJ2-7
v_gene: TRBV4-1
abundance: -
d_gene: TRBD1
CDR3aa: CASSHRDSTSYEQYF
CDR3nt: TGCGCCAGCAGCCACAGGGACAGTACCTCCTACGAGCAGTACTTC